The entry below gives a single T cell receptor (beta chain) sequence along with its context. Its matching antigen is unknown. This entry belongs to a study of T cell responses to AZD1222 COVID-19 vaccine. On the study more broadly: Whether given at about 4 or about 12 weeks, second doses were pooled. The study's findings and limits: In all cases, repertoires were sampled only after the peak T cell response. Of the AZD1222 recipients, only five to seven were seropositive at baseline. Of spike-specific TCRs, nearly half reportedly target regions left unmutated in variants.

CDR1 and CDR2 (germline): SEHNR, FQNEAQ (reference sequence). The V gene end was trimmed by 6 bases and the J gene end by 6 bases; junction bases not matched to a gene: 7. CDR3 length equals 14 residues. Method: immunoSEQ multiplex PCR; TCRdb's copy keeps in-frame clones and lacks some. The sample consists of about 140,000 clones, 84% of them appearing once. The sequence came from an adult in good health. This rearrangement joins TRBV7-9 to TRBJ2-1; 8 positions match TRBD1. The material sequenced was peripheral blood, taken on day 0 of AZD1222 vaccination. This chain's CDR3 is CASRRGQESNEQFF. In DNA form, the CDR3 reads TGTGCCAGCAGACGGGGACAGGAGAGCAATGAGCAGTTCTTC.